This T cell receptor beta chain comes out of a study of blood T cell repertoires in COVID-19. Across the study: The United States, Italy and Spain were the sources of the acute and convalescent COVID-19 samples. T cells, B-cell-depleted T cells, or PBMCs provided the cDNA or gDNA that served as material.

This CDR3 spans 16 amino acids. Germline V gene data show CDR1 as KGHSH and CDR2 as LQKENI. V was trimmed by 2 bases and J by 2 bases, leaving 13 bases between them. This clone was observed a handful of times. Produced via immunoSEQ multiplex PCR; TCRdb's table is partial and in-frame only. The table includes 60,000 to 75,000 clones, 65% to 90% detected once. The TCR comes from a human donor in a cohort sampled during active COVID-19. The rearrangement links TRBV18 to TRBJ1-3; D perhaps matches TRBD1 (6 bases). Sequencing was carried out using peripheral blood. CDR3 loop: CASSPRQGSAGNTIYF. The DNA of the CDR3 is TGTGCCAGCTCACCAAGGCAGGGGTCAGCTGGAAACACCATATATTTT.